This is a list of T cell receptor beta chains from one sample in a study of T cell responses to AZD1222 COVID-19 vaccine. The table came from immunoSEQ multiplex PCR; TCRdb's copy has only in-frame clones and leaves some out. The sample has some 120,000 clones, 75% to 95% seen once. Source: peripheral blood, taken on day 0 of AZD1222 vaccination. The receptors were gathered from an adult in good health. Both conserved end residues are part of each CDR3. Each record gives: V gene, clone size, J gene, D gene, CDR3 DNA, CDR3 protein. The D gene is left open where the match is weak. Size is stated for part of the rows, as once, few or many counts, or as a class when the clone is expanded.

>TRBV7-9|few|TRBJ1-2|TRBD1
TGTGCCAGCAGCTATACAGGGGATGGCTACACCTTC
CASSYTGDGYTF
>TRBV28|.|TRBJ2-7|.
TGTGCCAGCAGTTTAGAGTACTACGAGCAGTACTTC
CASSLEYYEQYF
>TRBV9|.|TRBJ2-1|TRBD2
TGTGCCAGCAGCACTCGGACTAGTCCTGAGCAGTTCTTC
CASSTRTSPEQFF
>TRBV30|.|TRBJ1-1|.
TGTGCCTGGAGTGTACCTCGCGGGGGCTGGGGAAACACTGAAGCTTTCTTT
CAWSVPRGGWGNTEAFF
>TRBV6-6|.|TRBJ2-1|TRBD2
TGTGCCAGCAGCTACATCCCGCTGCGATCAACTAGCGGATCCTACAATGAGCAGTTCTTC
CASSYIPLRSTSGSYNEQFF
>TRBV10-1|few|TRBJ2-1|TRBD2
TGCGCCAGCAGTTCCGGGACTAACTACAATGAGCAGTTCTTC
CASSSGTNYNEQFF
>TRBV7-9|.|TRBJ1-2|.
TGTGCCAGCAGCCGCCTCTTGCCTGAGGGGTTGGATGGCTACACCTTC
CASSRLLPEGLDGYTF
>TRBV10-2|.|TRBJ2-7|TRBD1
TGCGCCAGCGCCGGGACAGGGGGTTACGAGCAGTACTTC
CASAGTGGYEQYF
>TRBV27|once|TRBJ2-1|.
TGTGCCACCATGGGGGGATGGGGGATGCAGTTCTTC
CATMGGWGMQFF
>TRBV7-3|.|TRBJ2-1|TRBD2
TGTGCCAGCACCTTGGGGACTAGCTCCTACAATGAGCAGTTCTTC
CASTLGTSSYNEQFF
>TRBV28|.|TRBJ1-4|TRBD1
TGTGCCAGCACCGCCGGGACAGTATTTGAAAAACTGTTTTTT
CASTAGTVFEKLFF
>TRBV4-1|.|TRBJ2-7|TRBD1
TGCGCCAGCAGCCCGAGCCTACAGGGGGACGAGCAGTACTTC
CASSPSLQGDEQYF
>TRBV27|.|TRBJ1-4|.
TGTGCCAGCAGTGGTGGAGGGGGACCAACTAATGAAAAACTGTTTTTT
CASSGGGGPTNEKLFF
>TRBV5-1|once|TRBJ1-1|.
TGCGCCAGCAGCTTCGGGGGGGCGCGAATTGAAGCTTTCTTT
CASSFGGARIEAFF
>TRBV3-1/TRBV3-2|.|TRBJ2-2|TRBD1
TGTGCCAGCAGCCAACGCGGACAGGGTCGAGACGGGGAGCTGTTTTTT
CASSQRGQGRDGELFF
>TRBV5-5|.|TRBJ2-2|TRBD2
TGTGCCAGCAGCGACTCCGGGGGGGTGAGAAACACCGGGGAGCTGTTTTTT
CASSDSGGVRNTGELFF
>TRBV5-3|.|TRBJ2-1|TRBD2
TGTGCCAGAAGACCTGCCGGGACTAGAAGCTCCTACAATGAGCAGTTCTTC
CARRPAGTRSSYNEQFF
>TRBV15|.|TRBJ1-5|.
TGTGCCACCTCTTCCAGTTACCTCAATCAGCCCCAGCATTTT
CATSSSYLNQPQHF
>TRBV10-2|.|TRBJ2-2|TRBD2
TGCGCCAGCAGTGAGTTAGCGGGACCCTTAGCCGGGGAGCTGTTTTTT
CASSELAGPLAGELFF
>TRBV6-5|.|TRBJ1-1|.
TGTGCCAGCAGTTACGCCGCGAACACTGAAGCTTTCTTT
CASSYAANTEAFF
>TRBV7-9|.|TRBJ1-5|.
TGTGCCAGCAGCTTAAGTCCTAGCAATCAGCCCCAGCATTTT
CASSLSPSNQPQHF
>TRBV5-4|.|TRBJ2-7|TRBD2
TGTGCCAGCAGCCCCCGGACTAGCGAGTACGAGCAGTACTTC
CASSPRTSEYEQYF
>TRBV6-5|.|TRBJ2-2|.
TGTGCCAGCAGTTTCGCGTTTGGGACCGGGGAGCTGTTTTTT
CASSFAFGTGELFF
>TRBV9|once|TRBJ1-1|.
TGTGCCAGCAGCGCCTCTGTGAATGGCGGTGAAGCTTTCTTT
CASSASVNGGEAFF
>TRBV9|.|TRBJ1-1|.
TGTGCCAGCAGCGTAGGGGATCTGCGGGGCAACACTGAAGCTTTCTTT
CASSVGDLRGNTEAFF
>TRBV20-1|.|TRBJ2-1|.
TGCAGTGCTAATGAACAATGGGAGCAGTTCTTC
CSANEQWEQFF
>TRBV29-1|.|TRBJ1-4|.
TGCAGCGTCTTCTCAGGGGAAAAACTGTTTTTT
CSVFSGEKLFF
>TRBV9|.|TRBJ2-7|.
TGTGCCAGCAGCGTAGGACCGGGCTACGAGCAGTACTTC
CASSVGPGYEQYF
>TRBV3-1/TRBV3-2|few|TRBJ2-1|.
TGTGCCAGCAGCCAGGGGGCGGGCTACAATGAGCAGTTCTTC
CASSQGAGYNEQFF
>TRBV19|.|TRBJ1-5|.
TGTGCCAGTAGTCTTGTTAATAGCAATCAGCCCCAGCATTTT
CASSLVNSNQPQHF
>TRBV6-5|once|TRBJ2-7|.
TGTGCCAGCAGGACCCCGGGGATGAACTACGAGCAGTACTTC
CASRTPGMNYEQYF
>TRBV9|.|TRBJ2-3|.
TGTGCCAGCAGCGTAGCAGGAACAGATACGCAGTATTTT
CASSVAGTDTQYF
>TRBV18|.|TRBJ2-5|.
TGTGCCAGCTCACCAACTTGGGGGGACATCCAAGAGACCCAGTACTTC
CASSPTWGDIQETQYF
>TRBV28|once|TRBJ1-4|TRBD1
TGTGCCAGCAGCCCCACCGGGACAGGGTCCGAAAAACTGTTTTTT
CASSPTGTGSEKLFF
>TRBV5-8|.|TRBJ2-3|.
TGTGCCAGCAGCCTCCGGGACCACCTAAGGACAGATACGCAGTATTTT
CASSLRDHLRTDTQYF
>TRBV7-6|.|TRBJ1-1|.
TGTGCCAGCAGCTTACCGGGACGGGAAGCTTTCTTT
CASSLPGREAFF
>TRBV12-3/TRBV12-4|.|TRBJ2-7|.
TGTGCCAGCAGGGATAGATACGAGCAGTACTTC
CASRDRYEQYF
>TRBV11-2|.|TRBJ2-2|.
TGTGCCAGCAGCTTAGTAGGGCCGTCGGGCACCGGGGAGCTGTTTTTT
CASSLVGPSGTGELFF
>TRBV6-5|.|TRBJ2-6|.
TGTGCCAGCACCCCAGGGATTACTGGGGCCAACGTCCTGACTTTC
CASTPGITGANVLTF
>TRBV7-2|.|TRBJ2-7|.
TGTGCCAGCAGCCGGGGACCGGGGGAGTACTTC
CASSRGPGEYF
>TRBV30|.|TRBJ2-2|.
TGTGCCTGGAGACAGCTAAACACCGGGGAGCTGTTTTTT
CAWRQLNTGELFF
>TRBV5-1|.|TRBJ1-4|.
TGCGCCAGCAGCTTAGGAGGTACAGGGACTAATGAAAAACTGTTTTTT
CASSLGGTGTNEKLFF
>TRBV5-1|.|TRBJ1-6|.
TGCGCCAGCAGCCCTTCCGACAGTTGGAATTCACCCCTCCACTTT
CASSPSDSWNSPLHF
>TRBV7-9|.|TRBJ2-1|.
TGTGCCATACGAGGGTCAGCCTACAATGAGCAGTTCTTC
CAIRGSAYNEQFF
>TRBV30|.|TRBJ1-4|TRBD1
TGTGCCTGGAGTGGCGGACAGGGTATTATGGAAAAACTGTTTTTT
CAWSGGQGIMEKLFF
>TRBV3-1/TRBV3-2|.|TRBJ1-5|TRBD1
TGTGCCAGCAGCCCGGACAGGGGCAATCAGCCCCAGCATTTT
CASSPDRGNQPQHF
>TRBV18|.|TRBJ1-6|.
TGTGCCAGCTCAGGGCAGGCGCTCCTTGATTCACCCCTCCACTTT
CASSGQALLDSPLHF
>TRBV5-5|.|TRBJ1-2|.
TGTGCCAGCAGCTTAGTGACGGGAGATTTCTATGGCTACACCTTC
CASSLVTGDFYGYTF
>TRBV19|.|TRBJ1-6|TRBD1
TGTGCCAGTGGTCGGAGCCCCGGGACAGAGTACTATAATTCACCCCTCCACTTT
CASGRSPGTEYYNSPLHF
>TRBV19|.|TRBJ2-1|TRBD2
TGTGCCAGTAGTATTGGGCCTAGCGGAAGCTCCTACAATGAGCAGTTCTTC
CASSIGPSGSSYNEQFF
>TRBV7-3|.|TRBJ2-3|TRBD1
TGTGCCAGCAGCCCGAGGACAGGCGGCACAGATACGCAGTATTTT
CASSPRTGGTDTQYF
>TRBV9|once|TRBJ1-3|.
TGTGCCAGCAGCGTAGTTCTGGCAGGCCTCTCTGGAAACACCATATATTTT
CASSVVLAGLSGNTIYF